This T cell receptor beta chain originates from a study of cytomegalovirus exposure and HLA in healthy donors. Study-wide results and limits: Cytomegalovirus-associated status was assigned to 150 or so TCR beta chains.

With 60 Vbeta and 13 Jbeta primers, the PCR was carried out. Produced via immunoSEQ multiplex PCR; TCRdb's table is partial and in-frame only. The top ten clones hold 4.5% to 6% of a sample with under 200,000 clones, around three quarters of them seen once. On this clone itself: Antigen: not known.

There are 15 residues in the CDR3. The germline gives CDR1 SGHNT, CDR2 YYREEE (reference sequence). Losses at the gene ends were 3 bases for V and 3 bases for J; bases not matched to a gene: 6. The receptor's source is a man aged 35 to 55 in good health and CMV-seronegative. The chain couples TRBV5-4 to TRBJ2-1, with 7 nucleotides matching TRBD2. Material for sequencing was PBMCs. In nucleotides, the CDR3 is TGTGCCAGCAGCTCGGGACTATTTAACTACAATGAGCAGTTCTTC. As protein: CASSSGLFNYNEQFF.